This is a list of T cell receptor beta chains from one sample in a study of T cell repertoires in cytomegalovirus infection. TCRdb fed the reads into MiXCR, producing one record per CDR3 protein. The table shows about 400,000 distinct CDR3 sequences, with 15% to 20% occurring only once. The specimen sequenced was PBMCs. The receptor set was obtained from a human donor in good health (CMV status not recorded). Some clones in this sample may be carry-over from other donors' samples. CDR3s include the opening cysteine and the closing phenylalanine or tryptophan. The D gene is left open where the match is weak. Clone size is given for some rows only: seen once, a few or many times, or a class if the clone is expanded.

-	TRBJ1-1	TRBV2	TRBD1	CASTLGQGGGTEAFF	TGTGCCAGCACCCTGGGACAGGGCGGCGGCACTGAAGCTTTCTTT
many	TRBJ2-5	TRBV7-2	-	CASSPRTQETQYF	TGTGCCAGCAGCCCGAGGACTCAAGAGACCCAGTACTTC
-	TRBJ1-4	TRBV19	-	CASSHFWGDEKLFF	TGTGCCAGTAGCCATTTCTGGGGTGATGAAAAACTGTTTTTT
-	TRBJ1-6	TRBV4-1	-	CASSQGQRYSPLRF	TGCGCCAGCAGCCAAGGACAGCGATATTCACCCCTCCGCTTT
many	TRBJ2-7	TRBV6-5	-	CASRRDYEQYF	TGTGCCAGCAGGCGGGACTACGAGCAGTACTTC
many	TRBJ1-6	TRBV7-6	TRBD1	CASSPDRAGSPLHF	TGTGCCAGCAGCCCCGACAGGGCTGGCTCACCCCTCCACTTT
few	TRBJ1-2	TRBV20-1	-	CSAGRAPIDYGYTF	TGCAGTGCTGGTAGGGCCCCAATCGACTATGGCTACACCTTC
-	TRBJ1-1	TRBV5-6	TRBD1	CASSFLDRGAEAFF	TGTGCCAGCAGCTTCCTAGACAGGGGCGCTGAAGCTTTCTTT
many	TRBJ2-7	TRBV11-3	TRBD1	CASSLERDRGYEQYF	TGTGCCAGCAGCTTAGAACGGGACAGGGGATACGAGCAGTACTTC
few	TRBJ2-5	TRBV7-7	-	CASSSSKEETQYF	TGTGCCAGCAGCTCCAGCAAGGAAGAGACCCAGTACTTC
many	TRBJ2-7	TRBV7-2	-	CASSSPYEQYF	TGTGCCAGCAGCTCCCCCTACGAGCAGTACTTC
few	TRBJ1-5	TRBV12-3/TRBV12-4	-	CASSLRKGNQPQHF	TGTGCCAGCAGTCTACGGAAGGGAAATCAGCCCCAGCATTTT
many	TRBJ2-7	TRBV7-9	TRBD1	CASSSRDSSYEQYF	TGTGCCAGCAGCTCCCGGGACAGTTCCTACGAGCAGTACTTC
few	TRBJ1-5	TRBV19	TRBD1	CASSMLGTGGGLVNQPQHF	TGTGCCAGTAGTATGTTAGGGACAGGGGGCGGTCTGGTTAATCAGCCCCAGCATTTT
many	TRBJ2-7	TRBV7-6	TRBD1	CASSPGTGDYEQYF	TGTGCCAGCAGCCCCGGGACAGGAGACTACGAGCAGTACTTC
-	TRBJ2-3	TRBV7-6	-	CASSPGPTADTQYF	TGTGCCAGCAGCCCCGGGCCAACCGCAGATACGCAGTATTTT
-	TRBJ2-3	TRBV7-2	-	CASSLGWQLGTQYF	TGTGCCAGCAGCTTAGGGTGGCAGCTTGGTACGCAGTATTTT
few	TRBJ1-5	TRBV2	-	CASGPGPGLSQHF	TGTGCCAGCGGACCGGGCCCCGGGTTGTCCCAGCATTTT
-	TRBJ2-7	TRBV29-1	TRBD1	CSVGQGHNYEQYF	TGCAGCGTGGGACAGGGTCATAACTACGAGCAGTACTTC
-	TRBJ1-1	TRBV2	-	CASSDTRFVTEAFF	TGTGCCAGCAGTGACACGCGATTTGTCACTGAAGCTTTCTTT
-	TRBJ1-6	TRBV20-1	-	CSAQTRGGNSPLHF	TGCAGTGCCCAGACACGCGGGGGTAATTCACCCCTCCACTTT
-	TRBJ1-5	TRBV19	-	CASSIQPRGNQPQHF	TGTGCCAGTAGTATTCAGCCAAGAGGCAATCAGCCCCAGCATTTT
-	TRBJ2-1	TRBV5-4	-	CASSSRLSSYNEQFF	TGTGCCAGCAGCTCCCGACTAAGCTCCTACAATGAGCAGTTCTTC
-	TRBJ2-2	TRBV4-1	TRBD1	CASSHGDRAHTGELFF	TGCGCCAGCAGCCATGGGGACAGGGCGCACACCGGGGAGCTGTTTTTT
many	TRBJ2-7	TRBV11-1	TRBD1	CASSGTGGREQYF	TGTGCCAGCAGCGGGACAGGGGGCCGCGAGCAGTACTTC
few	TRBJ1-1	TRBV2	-	CATRGTEAFF	TGTGCCACCAGGGGCACTGAAGCTTTCTTT
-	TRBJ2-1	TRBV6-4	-	CASSVRGEAYNEQSF	TGTGCCAGCAGTGTGCGTGGAGAAGCCTACAATGAGCAGTCCTTC
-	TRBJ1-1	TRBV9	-	CASRDVGRAGAFF	TGTGCCAGCAGAGACGTGGGTAGGGCTGGGGCTTTCTTT
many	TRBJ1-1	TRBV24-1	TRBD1	CATSDLTDRGTFF	TGTGCCACCAGTGATCTAACGGACAGGGGAACTTTCTTT
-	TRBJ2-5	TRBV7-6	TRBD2	CASSPGGGPETQYF	TGTGCCAGCAGCCCGGGGGGGGGGCCCGAGACCCAGTACTTC
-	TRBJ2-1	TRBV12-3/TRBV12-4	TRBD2	CATGSGRAYNEQFF	TGTGCCACCGGTTCCGGGAGGGCCTACAATGAGCAGTTCTTC
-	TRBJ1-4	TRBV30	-	CAWSLLRTTNEKLFF	TGTGCCTGGAGTCTACTCCGGACAACTAATGAAAAACTGTTTTTT
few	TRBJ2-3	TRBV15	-	CATSGRSGITDTQYF	TGTGCCACCAGCGGTCGGTCTGGCATCACAGATACGCAGTATTTT